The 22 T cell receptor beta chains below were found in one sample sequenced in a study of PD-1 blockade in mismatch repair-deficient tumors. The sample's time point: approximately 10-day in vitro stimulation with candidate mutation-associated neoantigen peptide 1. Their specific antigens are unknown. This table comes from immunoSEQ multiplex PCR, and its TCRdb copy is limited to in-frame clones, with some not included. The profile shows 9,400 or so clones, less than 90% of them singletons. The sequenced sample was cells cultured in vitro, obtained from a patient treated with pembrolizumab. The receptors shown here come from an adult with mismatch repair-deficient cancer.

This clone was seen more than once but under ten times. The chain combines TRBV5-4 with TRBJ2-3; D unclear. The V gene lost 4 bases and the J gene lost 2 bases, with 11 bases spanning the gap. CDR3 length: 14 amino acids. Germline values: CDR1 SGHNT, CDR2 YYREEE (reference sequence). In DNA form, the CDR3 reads TGTGCCAGCAGCCCCGACCAGGCCACAGATACGCAGTATTTT. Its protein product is CASSPDQATDTQYF. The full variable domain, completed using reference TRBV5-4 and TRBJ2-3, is ETGVTQSPTHLIKTRGQQVTLRCSSQSGHNTVSWYQQALGQGPQFIFQYYREEENGRGNFPPRFSGLQFPNYSSELNVNALELDDSALYLCASSPDQATDTQYFGPGTRLTVL.

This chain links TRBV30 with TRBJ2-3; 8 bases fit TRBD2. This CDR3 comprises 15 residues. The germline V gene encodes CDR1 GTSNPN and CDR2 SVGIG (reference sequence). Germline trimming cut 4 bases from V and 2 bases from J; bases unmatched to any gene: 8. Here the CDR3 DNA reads TGTGCCTGGATTGAGGACGGGGGGGCCACAGATACGCAGTATTTT. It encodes CAWIEDGGATDTQYF.

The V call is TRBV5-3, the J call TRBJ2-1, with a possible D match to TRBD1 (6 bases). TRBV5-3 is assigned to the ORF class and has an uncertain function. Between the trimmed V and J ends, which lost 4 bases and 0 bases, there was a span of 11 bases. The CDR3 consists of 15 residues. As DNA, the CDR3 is TGTGCCAGAAGCCCCGACAGGACCTCCTACAATGAGCAGTTCTTC. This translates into CARSPDRTSYNEQFF.

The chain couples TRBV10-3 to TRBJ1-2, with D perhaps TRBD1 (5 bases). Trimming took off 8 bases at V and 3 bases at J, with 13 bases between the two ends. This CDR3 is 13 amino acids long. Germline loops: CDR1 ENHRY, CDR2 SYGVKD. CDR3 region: CAIGTQEHYGYTF. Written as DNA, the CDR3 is TGTGCCATCGGGACCCAAGAGCACTATGGCTACACCTTC.

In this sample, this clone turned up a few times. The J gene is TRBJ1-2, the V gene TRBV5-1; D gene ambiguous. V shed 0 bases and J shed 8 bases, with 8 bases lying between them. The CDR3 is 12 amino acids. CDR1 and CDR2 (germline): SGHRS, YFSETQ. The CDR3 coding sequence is TGCGCCAGCAGCTTGGACAGTGAAGGCTACACCTTC. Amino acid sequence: CASSLDSEGYTF.

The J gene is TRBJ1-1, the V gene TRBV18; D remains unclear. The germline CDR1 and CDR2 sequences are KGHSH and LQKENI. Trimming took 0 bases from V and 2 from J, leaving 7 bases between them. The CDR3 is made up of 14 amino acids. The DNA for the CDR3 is TGTGCCAGCTCACCACCGTCGAAAAACACTGAAGCTTTCTTT. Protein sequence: CASSPPSKNTEAFF.

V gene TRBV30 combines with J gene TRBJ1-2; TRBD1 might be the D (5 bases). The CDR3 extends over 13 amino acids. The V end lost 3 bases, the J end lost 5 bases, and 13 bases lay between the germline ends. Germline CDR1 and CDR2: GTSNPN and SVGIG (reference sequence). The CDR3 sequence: CAWSRDRPYGYTF. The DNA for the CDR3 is TGTGCCTGGAGCCGGGACCGACCTTATGGCTACACCTTC. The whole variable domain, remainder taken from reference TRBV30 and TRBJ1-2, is SQTIHQWPATLVQPVGSPLSLECTVEGTSNPNLYWYRQAAGRGLQLLFYSVGIGQISSEVPQNLSASRPQDRQFILSSKKLLLSDSGFYLCAWSRDRPYGYTFGSGTRLTVV.

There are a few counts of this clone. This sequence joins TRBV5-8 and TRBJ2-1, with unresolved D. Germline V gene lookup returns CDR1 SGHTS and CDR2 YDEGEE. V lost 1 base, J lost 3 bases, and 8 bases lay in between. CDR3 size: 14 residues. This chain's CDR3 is CASSLMGGYNEQFF. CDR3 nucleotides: TGTGCCAGCAGCTTGATGGGCGGCTACAATGAGCAGTTCTTC.

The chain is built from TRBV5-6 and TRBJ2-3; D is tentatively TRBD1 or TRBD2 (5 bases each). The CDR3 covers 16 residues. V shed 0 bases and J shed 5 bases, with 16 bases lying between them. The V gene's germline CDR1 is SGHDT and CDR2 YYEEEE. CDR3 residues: CASSLAGTENVDTQYF. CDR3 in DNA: TGTGCCAGCAGCTTGGCCGGGACGGAGAATGTAGATACGCAGTATTTT.

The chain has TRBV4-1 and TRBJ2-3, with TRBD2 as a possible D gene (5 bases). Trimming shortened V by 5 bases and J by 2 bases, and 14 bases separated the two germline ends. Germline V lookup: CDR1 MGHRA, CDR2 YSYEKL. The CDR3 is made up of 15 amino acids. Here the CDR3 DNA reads TGCGCCAGCAGCTTTACCGGAGGTTCCACAGATACGCAGTATTTT. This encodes CASSFTGGSTDTQYF.

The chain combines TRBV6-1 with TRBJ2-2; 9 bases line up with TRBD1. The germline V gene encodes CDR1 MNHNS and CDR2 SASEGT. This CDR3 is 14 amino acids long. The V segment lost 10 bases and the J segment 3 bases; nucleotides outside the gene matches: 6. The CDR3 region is CAIGTGRYTGELFF. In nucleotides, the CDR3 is TGTGCCATCGGGACAGGGCGTTACACCGGGGAGCTGTTTTTT.

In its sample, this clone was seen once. The CDR3 here is CASSLERYTQYF. CDR3 bases: TGCGCCAGCAGCTTGGAACGGTATACGCAGTATTTT. The chain has TRBV5-1 and TRBJ2-3; D gene ambiguous. CDR1 and CDR2 from the germline V gene are SGHRS and YFSETQ. Trimming removed 0 bases from V and 7 bases from J, with 6 bases in between. The CDR3 runs 12 residues.

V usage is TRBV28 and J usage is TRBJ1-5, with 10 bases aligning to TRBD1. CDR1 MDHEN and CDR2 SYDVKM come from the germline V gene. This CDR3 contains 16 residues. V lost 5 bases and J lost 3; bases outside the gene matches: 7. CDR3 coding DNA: TGTGCCAGCAGTATCTCCGGGACAGGGGACAATCAGCCCCAGCATTTT. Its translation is CASSISGTGDNQPQHF.

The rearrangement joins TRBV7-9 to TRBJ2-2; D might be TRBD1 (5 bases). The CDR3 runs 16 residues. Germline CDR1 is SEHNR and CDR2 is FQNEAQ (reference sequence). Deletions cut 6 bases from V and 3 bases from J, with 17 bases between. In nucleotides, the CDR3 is TGTGCCAGCAGAAACGGACACGTACAGTACACCGGGGAGCTGTTTTTT. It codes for CASRNGHVQYTGELFF.

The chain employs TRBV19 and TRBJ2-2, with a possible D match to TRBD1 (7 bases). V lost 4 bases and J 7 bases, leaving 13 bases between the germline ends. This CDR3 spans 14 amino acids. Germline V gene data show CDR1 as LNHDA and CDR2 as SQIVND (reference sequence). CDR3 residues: CASSTAGGIGELFF. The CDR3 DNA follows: TGTGCCAGTAGTACGGCAGGGGGGATCGGGGAGCTGTTTTTT.

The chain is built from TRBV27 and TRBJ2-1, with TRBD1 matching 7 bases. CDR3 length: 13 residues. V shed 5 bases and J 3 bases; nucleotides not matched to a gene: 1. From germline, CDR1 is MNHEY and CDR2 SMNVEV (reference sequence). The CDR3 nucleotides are TGTGCCAGCAGTGGACAGGACTACAATGAGCAGTTCTTC. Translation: CASSGQDYNEQFF.

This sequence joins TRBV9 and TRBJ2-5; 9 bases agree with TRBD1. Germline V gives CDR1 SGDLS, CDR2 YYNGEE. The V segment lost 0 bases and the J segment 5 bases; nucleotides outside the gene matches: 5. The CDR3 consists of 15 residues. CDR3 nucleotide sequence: TGTGCCAGCAGCGTAGAAGGACAGGGGAGTGAGACCCAGTACTTC. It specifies CASSVEGQGSETQYF.

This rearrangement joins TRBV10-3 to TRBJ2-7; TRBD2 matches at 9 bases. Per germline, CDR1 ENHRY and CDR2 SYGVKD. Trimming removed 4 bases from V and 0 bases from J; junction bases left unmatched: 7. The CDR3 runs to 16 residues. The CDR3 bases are TGTGCCATCAGTGCCCCACTAGCGGGCCTCTCCTACGAGCAGTACTTC. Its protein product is CAISAPLAGLSYEQYF.

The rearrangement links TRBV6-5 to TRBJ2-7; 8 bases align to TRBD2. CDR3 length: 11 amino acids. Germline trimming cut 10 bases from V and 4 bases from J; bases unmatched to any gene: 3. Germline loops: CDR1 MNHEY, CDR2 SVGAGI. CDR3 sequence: CAIGGRYEQYF. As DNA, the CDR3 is TGTGCCATAGGCGGGAGGTACGAGCAGTACTTC.

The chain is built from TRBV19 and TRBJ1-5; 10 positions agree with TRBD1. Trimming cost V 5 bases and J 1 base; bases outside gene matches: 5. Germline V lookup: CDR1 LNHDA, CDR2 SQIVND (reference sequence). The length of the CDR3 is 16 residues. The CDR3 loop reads CASSPRGQGSNQPQHF. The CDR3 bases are TGTGCCAGTAGTCCGAGGGGACAGGGGAGCAATCAGCCCCAGCATTTT. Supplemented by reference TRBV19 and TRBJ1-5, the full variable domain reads DGGITQSPKYLFRKEGQNVTLSCEQNLNHDAMYWYRQDPGQGLRLIYYSQIVNDFQKGDIAEGYSVSREKKESFPLTVTSAQKNPTAFYLCASSPRGQGSNQPQHFGDGTRLSIL.

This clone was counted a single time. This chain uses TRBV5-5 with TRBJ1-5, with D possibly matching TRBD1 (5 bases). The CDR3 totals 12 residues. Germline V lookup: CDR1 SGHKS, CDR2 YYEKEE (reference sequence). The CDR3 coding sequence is TGTGCTTGGGGCAGGCCGAATCAGCCCCAGCATTTT. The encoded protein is CAWGRPNQPQHF.

The CDR3 sequence is CASIPWGVNEKLFF. The CDR3 nucleotides read TGTGCCAGCATCCCGTGGGGGGTTAATGAAAAACTGTTTTTT. V usage is TRBV28 and J usage is TRBJ1-4; D perhaps matches TRBD1 (5 bases). CDR1 is MDHEN, CDR2 SYDVKM, per germline. The CDR3 has 14 residues. V lost 7 bases, J lost 4 bases, and 13 bases lay in between.